This TCR beta chain was retrieved from a study of blood T cell repertoires in COVID-19. Study information: The origin of the acute and convalescent COVID-19 samples was the United States, Italy and Spain. T cells, B-cell-depleted T cells, or PBMCs supplied cDNA or gDNA.

Those enrolled, adults aged roughly 18 to 90 years, came from 20 to 25 US areas. CDR1 is SGHAT, CDR2 FQNNGV, per germline. The ends were cut back, 0 bases at V and 4 bases at J, with 13 bases in the middle. CDR3 size: 15 residues. As handled by the study authors: It was from reference gene primer amplification that nucleated cell counts were estimated. Produced via immunoSEQ multiplex PCR; TCRdb's table is partial and in-frame only. That table is the source of V, J and clone size, and D and trimming were worked out from the DNA. The table has about 430,000 clones, 88% seen once. Source material: PBMCs or T cells enriched from blood (not recorded which). V gene TRBV11-2 combines with J gene TRBJ2-7; no clear D. The TCR was taken from a woman aged 25-40 years with acute COVID-19. DNA of the CDR3: TGTGCCAGCAGCTTAGATCTGGCCGCCTTGTACGAGCAGTACTTC. Translation gives CASSLDLAALYEQYF.